These 3 T cell receptor beta chains came from one sample sequenced in a study of Graves' ophthalmopathy and Graves' hyperthyroidism. Amplification of the TCR beta CDR3 regions used RNA transcripts (as template). First-round RT-PCR relied on HTBI primers, and a second-round multiplex PCR came next. TCRdb reprocessed the multiplex PCR reads via MiXCR and lists one record per CDR3 protein. Counted here are 500,000 to 600,000 distinct CDR3 sequences, about 35% occurring once; the ten biggest clones make up about 4.6%. The sequencing input was peripheral blood or thyroid tissue (not recorded which). All receptors come from an adult man with Graves' hyperthyroidism.

The chain links TRBV9 to TRBJ1-6; no definite D call. CDR1 and CDR2 (germline): SGDLS, YYNGEE. V lost 2 bases, J lost 6 bases, and 6 bases lay in between. This CDR3 contains 13 residues. The CDR3 region has the DNA TGTGCCAGCAGCGTGGGGTTTAATTCACCCCTCCACTTT. Translated, it gives CASSVGFNSPLHF.

A few counts support this clonotype. The chain carries TRBV18 and TRBJ2-7; 7 bases line up with TRBD1. The CDR3 totals 14 residues. Germline values: CDR1 KGHSH, CDR2 LQKENI. V shed 3 bases and J 7 bases; nucleotides not matched to a gene: 9. In DNA, the CDR3 is TGTGCCAGCTCACCCTCGACAGGGATCGGGGAGCAGTACTTC. Residues: CASSPSTGIGEQYF. The full variable domain, with the rest looked up from reference TRBV18 and TRBJ2-7, is NAGVMQNPRHLVRRRGQEARLRCSPMKGHSHVYWYRQLPEEGLKFMVYLQKENIIDESGMPKERFSAEFPKEGPSILRIQQVVRGDSAAYFCASSPSTGIGEQYFGPGTRLTVT.

This clonotype was detected a few times. The rearrangement links TRBV5-4 to TRBJ1-1; a possible D gene is TRBD1 (5 bases). V shed 4 bases and J shed 1 base, with 14 bases lying between them. The CDR3 has 15 amino acids. The germline V gene has CDR1 SGHNT and CDR2 YYREEE (reference sequence). CDR3 nucleotide sequence: TGTGCCAGCAGCCCGGGGGGGTCAGGGAACACTGAAGCTTTCTTT. Encoded protein: CASSPGGSGNTEAFF.